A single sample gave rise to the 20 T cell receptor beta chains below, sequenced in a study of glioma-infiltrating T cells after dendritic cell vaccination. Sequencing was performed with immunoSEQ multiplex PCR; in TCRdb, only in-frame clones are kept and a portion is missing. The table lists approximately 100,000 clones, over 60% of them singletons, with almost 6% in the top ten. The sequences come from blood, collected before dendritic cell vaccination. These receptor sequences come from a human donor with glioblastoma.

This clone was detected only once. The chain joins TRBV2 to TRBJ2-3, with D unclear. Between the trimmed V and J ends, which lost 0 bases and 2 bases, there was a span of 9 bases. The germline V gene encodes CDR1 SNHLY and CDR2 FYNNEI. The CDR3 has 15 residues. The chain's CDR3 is CASSEARQTTDTQYF. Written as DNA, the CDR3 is TGTGCCAGCAGTGAAGCGCGGCAGACCACAGATACGCAGTATTTT. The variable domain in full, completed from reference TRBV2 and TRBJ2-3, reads EPEVTQTPSHQVTQMGQEVILRCVPISNHLYFYWYRQILGQKVEFLVSFYNNEISEKSEIFDDQFSVERPDGSNFTLKIRSTKLEDSAMYFCASSEARQTTDTQYFGPGTRLTVL.

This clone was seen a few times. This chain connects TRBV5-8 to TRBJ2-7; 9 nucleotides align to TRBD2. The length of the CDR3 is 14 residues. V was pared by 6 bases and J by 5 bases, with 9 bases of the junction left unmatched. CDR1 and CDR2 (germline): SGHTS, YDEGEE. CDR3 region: CASNLGLAFDEQYF. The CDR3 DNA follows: TGTGCCAGCAATCTCGGACTAGCGTTCGACGAGCAGTACTTC.

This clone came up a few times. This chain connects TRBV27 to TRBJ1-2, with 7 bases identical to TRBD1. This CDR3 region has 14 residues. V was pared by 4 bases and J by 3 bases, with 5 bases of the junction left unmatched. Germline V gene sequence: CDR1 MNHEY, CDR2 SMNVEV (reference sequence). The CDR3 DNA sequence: TGTGCCAGCAGTTCCCGGACAGGACACTATGGCTACACCTTC. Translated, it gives CASSSRTGHYGYTF.

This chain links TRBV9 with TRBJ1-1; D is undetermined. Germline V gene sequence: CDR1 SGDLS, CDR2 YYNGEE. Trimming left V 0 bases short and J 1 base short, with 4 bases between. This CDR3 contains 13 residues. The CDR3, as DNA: TGTGCCAGCAGCGTAGCCCAGAACACTGAAGCTTTCTTT. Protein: CASSVAQNTEAFF.

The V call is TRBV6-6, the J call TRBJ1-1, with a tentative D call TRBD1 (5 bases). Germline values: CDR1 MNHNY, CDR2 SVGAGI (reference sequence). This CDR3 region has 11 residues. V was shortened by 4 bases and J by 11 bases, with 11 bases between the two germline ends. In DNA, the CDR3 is TGTGCCAGCAGTTCCCGACAGTCGGCTTTCTTT. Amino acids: CASSSRQSAFF.

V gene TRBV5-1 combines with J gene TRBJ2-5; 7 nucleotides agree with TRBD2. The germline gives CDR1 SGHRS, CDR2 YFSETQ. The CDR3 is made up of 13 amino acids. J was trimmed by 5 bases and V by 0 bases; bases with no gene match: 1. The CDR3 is CASSLGREETQYF. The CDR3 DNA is TGCGCCAGCAGCTTGGGGCGGGAGGAGACCCAGTACTTC.

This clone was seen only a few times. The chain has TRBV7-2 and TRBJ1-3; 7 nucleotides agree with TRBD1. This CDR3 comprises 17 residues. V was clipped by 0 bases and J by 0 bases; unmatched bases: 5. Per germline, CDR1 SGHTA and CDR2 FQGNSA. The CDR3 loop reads CASSLAPGQISGNTIYF. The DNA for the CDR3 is TGTGCCAGCAGCTTAGCCCCGGGACAGATCTCTGGAAACACCATATATTTT.

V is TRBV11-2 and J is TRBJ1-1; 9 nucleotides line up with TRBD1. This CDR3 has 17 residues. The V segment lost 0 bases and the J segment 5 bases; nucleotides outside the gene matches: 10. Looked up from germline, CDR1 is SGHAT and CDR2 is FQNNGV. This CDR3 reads CASSLERPGQGGTEAFF. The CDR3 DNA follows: TGTGCCAGCAGCTTAGAACGACCGGGACAGGGTGGGACTGAAGCTTTCTTT.

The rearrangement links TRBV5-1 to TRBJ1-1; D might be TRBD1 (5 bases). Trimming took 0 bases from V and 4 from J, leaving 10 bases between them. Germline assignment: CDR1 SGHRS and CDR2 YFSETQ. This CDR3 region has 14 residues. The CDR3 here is CASSLAMQGTEAFF. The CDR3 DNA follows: TGCGCCAGCAGCTTGGCCATGCAGGGCACTGAAGCTTTCTTT.

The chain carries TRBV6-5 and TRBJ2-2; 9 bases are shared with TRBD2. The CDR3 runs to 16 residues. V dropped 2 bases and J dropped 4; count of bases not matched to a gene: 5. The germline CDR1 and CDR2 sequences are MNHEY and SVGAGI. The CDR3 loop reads CASSYGGGGSTGELFF. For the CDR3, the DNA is TGTGCCAGCAGTTACGGCGGGGGGGGGAGCACCGGGGAGCTGTTTTTT.

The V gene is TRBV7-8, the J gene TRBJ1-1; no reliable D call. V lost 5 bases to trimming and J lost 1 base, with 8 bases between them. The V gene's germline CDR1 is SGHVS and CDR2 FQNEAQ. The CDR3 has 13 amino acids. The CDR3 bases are TGTGCCAGCAGCCTCCGGTGGAACACTGAAGCTTTCTTT. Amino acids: CASSLRWNTEAFF.

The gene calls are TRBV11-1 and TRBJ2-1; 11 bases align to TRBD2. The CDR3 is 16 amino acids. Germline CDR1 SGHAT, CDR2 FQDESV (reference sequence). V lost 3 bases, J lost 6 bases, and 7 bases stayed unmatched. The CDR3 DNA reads TGTGCCAGCAGCTTGACGACTAGCGGGACTATCAATGAGCAGTTCTTC. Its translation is CASSLTTSGTINEQFF.

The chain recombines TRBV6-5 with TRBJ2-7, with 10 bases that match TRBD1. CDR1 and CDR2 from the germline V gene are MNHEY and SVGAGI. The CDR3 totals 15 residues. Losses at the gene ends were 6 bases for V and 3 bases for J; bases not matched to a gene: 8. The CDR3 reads CASRDRGSEFYEQYF. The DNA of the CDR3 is TGTGCCAGCAGGGACAGGGGGAGCGAGTTCTACGAGCAGTACTTC.

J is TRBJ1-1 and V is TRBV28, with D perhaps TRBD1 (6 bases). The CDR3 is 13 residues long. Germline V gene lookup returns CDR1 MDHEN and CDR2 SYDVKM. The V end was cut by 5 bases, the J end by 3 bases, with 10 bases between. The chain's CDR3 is CASSDRTYTEAFF. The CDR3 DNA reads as TGTGCCAGCAGTGACAGGACTTACACTGAAGCTTTCTTT.

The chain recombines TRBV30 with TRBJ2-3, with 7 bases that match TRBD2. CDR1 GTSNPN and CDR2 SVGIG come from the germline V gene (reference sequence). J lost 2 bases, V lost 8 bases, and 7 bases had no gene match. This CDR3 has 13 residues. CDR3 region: CAAGRGYTDTQYF. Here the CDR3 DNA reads TGTGCCGCCGGGCGGGGGTACACAGATACGCAGTATTTT.

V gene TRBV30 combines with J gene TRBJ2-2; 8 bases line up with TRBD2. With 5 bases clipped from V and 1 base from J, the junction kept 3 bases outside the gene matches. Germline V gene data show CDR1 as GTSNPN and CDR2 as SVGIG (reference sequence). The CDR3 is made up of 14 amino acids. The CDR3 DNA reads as TGTGCCTGGGTTAGCGGGGTGAACACCGGGGAGCTGTTTTTT. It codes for CAWVSGVNTGELFF.

The CDR3 sequence: CASAVKGAADTQYF. The CDR3 DNA reads TGTGCCAGCGCTGTAAAGGGGGCAGCAGATACGCAGTATTTT. V and J are TRBV18 and TRBJ2-3; 7 bases line up with TRBD1. Germline-derived CDR1 and CDR2 are KGHSH and LQKENI. This CDR3 comprises 14 residues. The junction had 9 bases not matched to a gene; V was cut back by 8 bases and J by 4 bases.

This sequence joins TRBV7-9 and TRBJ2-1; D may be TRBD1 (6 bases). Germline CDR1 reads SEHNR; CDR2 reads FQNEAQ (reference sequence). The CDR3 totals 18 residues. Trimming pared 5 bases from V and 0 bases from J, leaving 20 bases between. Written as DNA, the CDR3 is TGTGCCAGCAGCCCGAACCGTGGGGGCCCTAGCTCCTACAATGAGCAGTTCTTC. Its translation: CASSPNRGGPSSYNEQFF.

The CDR3 here is CASSHQWDCNYGYTF. In DNA, the CDR3 is TGTGCCAGCAGCCACCAATGGGACTGTAACTATGGCTACACCTTC. This chain links TRBV21-1 with TRBJ1-2. TRBV21-1 is recorded as a pseudogene. CDR3 length: 15 residues.

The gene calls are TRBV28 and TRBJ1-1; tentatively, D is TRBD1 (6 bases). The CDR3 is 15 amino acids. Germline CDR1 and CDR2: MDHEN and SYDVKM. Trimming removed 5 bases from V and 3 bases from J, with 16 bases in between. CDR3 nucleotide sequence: TGTGCCAGCAGTGACAGGACCGGGAGGTACACTGAAGCTTTCTTT. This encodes CASSDRTGRYTEAFF. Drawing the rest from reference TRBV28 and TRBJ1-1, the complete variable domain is DVKVTQSSRYLVKRTGEKVFLECVQDMDHENMFWYRQDPGLGLRLIYFSYDVKMKEKGDIPEGYSVSREKKERFSLILESASTNQTSMYLCASSDRTGRYTEAFFGQGTRLTVV.